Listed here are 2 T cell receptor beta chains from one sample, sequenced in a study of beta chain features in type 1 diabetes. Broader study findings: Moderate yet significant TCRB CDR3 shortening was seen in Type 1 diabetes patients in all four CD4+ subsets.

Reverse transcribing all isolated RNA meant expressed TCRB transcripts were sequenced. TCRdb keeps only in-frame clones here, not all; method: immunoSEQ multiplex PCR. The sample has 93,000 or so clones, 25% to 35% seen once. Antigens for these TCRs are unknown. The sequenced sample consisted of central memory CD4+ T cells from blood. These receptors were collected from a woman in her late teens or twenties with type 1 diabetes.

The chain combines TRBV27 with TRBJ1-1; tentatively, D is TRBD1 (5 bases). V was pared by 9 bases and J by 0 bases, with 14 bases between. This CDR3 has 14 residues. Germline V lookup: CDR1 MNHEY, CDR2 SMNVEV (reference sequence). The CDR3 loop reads CASGGDTVNTEAFF. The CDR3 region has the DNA TGTGCCAGTGGGGGGGATACAGTGAACACTGAAGCTTTCTTT.

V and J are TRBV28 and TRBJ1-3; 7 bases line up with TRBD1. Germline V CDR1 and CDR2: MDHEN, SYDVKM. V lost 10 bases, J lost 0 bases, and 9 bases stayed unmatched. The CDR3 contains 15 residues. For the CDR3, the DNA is TGTGCCACTCATCCGGGACAGCACTCTGGAAACACCATATATTTT. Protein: CATHPGQHSGNTIYF.